These T cell receptor beta chains were read from a single sample in a study of regulatory T cells in long-lasting Graves disease. TCRdb re-called the multiplex PCR reads through MiXCR, storing one row per CDR3 protein. This sample yields some 460,000 distinct CDR3 sequences, of which roughly 15% are seen a single time; about 12% belongs to the top ten. In addition, the sample was reused for a study of T cells in Graves' hyperthyroidism and ophthalmopathy.

Sequenced material: peripheral blood mononuclear cells (PBMCs), taken at new diagnosis, from a patient treated with antithyroid drugs. All receptors derive from a man aged 35 to 55 with Graves disease. CDR3s include the opening cysteine and the closing phenylalanine or tryptophan. A D gene is named only where the DNA matches it firmly. Part of the rows lack a size; the others show once, few, many or a class for expanded clones.

D	V	size	J	DNA	CDR3
TRBD1	TRBV18	-	TRBJ1-4	TGTGCCAGCTCACCTCGCAGACAGGGCGCGGAAGGTGAAAAACTGTTTTTT	CASSPRRQGAEGEKLFF
TRBD2	TRBV2	many	TRBJ2-5	TGTGCCAGCTTAGCGGGAGGGCGCCAAGAGACCCAGTACTTC	CASLAGGRQETQYF
TRBD1	TRBV28	many	TRBJ1-5	TGTGCCAGCAGTTCTATGACAGGGAGCCTCCACAAACAGCCCCAGCATTTT	CASSSMTGSLHKQPQHF
TRBD2	TRBV6-1	-	TRBJ2-5	TGTGCCAGCAGTGCCCCGGGACTAGCGGGAGGCGAGGAGACCCAGTACTTC	CASSAPGLAGGEETQYF
-	TRBV29-1	few	TRBJ2-7	TGCGGGGCGGGGGCCTCCTACGAGCAGTACTTC	CGAGASYEQYF
TRBD2	TRBV20-1	few	TRBJ2-7	TGCAGTGCTAGGGGGACTATTCACTACGAGCAGTACTTC	CSARGTIHYEQYF
-	TRBV11-2	-	TRBJ2-7	TGTGCCAGCAGCTTAGATGGTGCAGCCTACGAGCAGTACTTC	CASSLDGAAYEQYF
-	TRBV12-3/TRBV12-4	few	TRBJ1-5	TGTGCCAGCAGCCTAAGAGGATATCAGCCCCAGCATTTT	CASSLRGYQPQHF
TRBD2	TRBV7-2	few	TRBJ2-1	TGTGCCAGCAGCAGAGCCGGGAGGGGGGTTGAGCAGTTCTTC	CASSRAGRGVEQFF
TRBD2	TRBV20-1	many	TRBJ2-7	TGCAGTGCTAGAGGGCCCGGAGTAGCGGGAGGGCCCTACGAGCAGTACTTC	CSARGPGVAGGPYEQYF
-	TRBV20-1	many	TRBJ2-5	TGCAGCCTCCCTAGGGGGGGCGATTTGGGAGAGACCCAGTACTTC	CSLPRGGDLGETQYF
TRBD1	TRBV30	many	TRBJ1-2	TGTGCCTGGTCCCGGGACAGTAACTATGGCTACACCTTC	CAWSRDSNYGYTF
-	TRBV18	-	TRBJ2-7	TGTGCCAGCTCACTTAACTGGGGGGCTAGCACCTACGAGCAGTACTTC	CASSLNWGASTYEQYF
TRBD1	TRBV24-1	-	TRBJ2-7	TGTGCCACCAGTGACCCTGGACAGGGGGCCTACGAGCAGCACTTC	CATSDPGQGAYEQHF
-	TRBV30	many	TRBJ1-2	TGTGCCTATGACGCTGGTCTTAACTATGGCTACACCTTC	CAYDAGLNYGYTF
TRBD2	TRBV29-1	-	TRBJ2-2	TGCAGCGTTCGACTAGCGGGAGGGGGGACCGGGGAGCTGTTTTTT	CSVRLAGGGTGELFF
-	TRBV4-1	-	TRBJ2-1	TGCGCCAGCAGCCAAGGTGGGAGTCGTGGTGAGCAGTTCTTC	CASSQGGSRGEQFF
-	TRBV12-5	-	TRBJ2-7	TGTGCTAGTGCCCCGGACTCTACCTACGAGCAGTACTTC	CASAPDSTYEQYF
-	TRBV18	many	TRBJ2-5	TGTGCCAGCTCACCGGCGGTGCAAGAGACCCAGTACTTC	CASSPAVQETQYF
TRBD2	TRBV6-1	few	TRBJ2-1	TGTGCCAGCAGTGAGACTAGCGGAAGACACAATGAGCAGTTCTTC	CASSETSGRHNEQFF
-	TRBV7-9	-	TRBJ1-5	TGTGCCAGTAGTCCATCAGGGGTGTGGAATCAGCCCCAGCATTTT	CASSPSGVWNQPQHF
-	TRBV6-2/TRBV6-3	-	TRBJ1-6	TGTGCCAGCAGTCCCGGGACGGAAATTAATTCACCCCTCCACTTT	CASSPGTEINSPLHF
TRBD2	TRBV7-9	few	TRBJ2-1	TGTGCCAGCAGACTCAGCGGGGGTACGAATGAGCAGTTCTTC	CASRLSGGTNEQFF
TRBD1	TRBV29-1	few	TRBJ2-5	TGCAGCGTTGAAGCGCCTCGACAGGGGGGTCCGCAAGAGACCCAGTACTTC	CSVEAPRQGGPQETQYF
TRBD1	TRBV29-1	many	TRBJ1-2	TGCAGCGTTGAAGAGCCGAGACAGGGCAAGTATGGCTACACCTTC	CSVEEPRQGKYGYTF
-	TRBV19	few	TRBJ1-2	TGTGCCAGCCAGGGAAAACTGAACTATGGCTACACCTTC	CASQGKLNYGYTF
TRBD2	TRBV28	few	TRBJ2-1	TGTGCCAGCAGTTCCTTAGCGGGAGGCCATGAGCAGTTCTTC	CASSSLAGGHEQFF
-	TRBV9	few	TRBJ2-3	TGTGCCAGCAGCGTAGTGGTAGGTGGGGCAGATACGCAGTATTTT	CASSVVVGGADTQYF
-	TRBV2	many	TRBJ2-5	TGTGCCAGCAGTGATGGGGGTAGCGCGGAGACCCAGTACTTC	CASSDGGSAETQYF
-	TRBV29-1	many	TRBJ2-6	TGCAGCGCAGATTCCGGGGCCAACGTCCTGACTTTC	CSADSGANVLTF
TRBD1	TRBV27	-	TRBJ1-1	TGTGCCACCGGGGACAGGATGAACACTGAAGCTTTCTTT	CATGDRMNTEAFF
-	TRBV7-2	once	TRBJ2-7	TGTGCCAGCAGCTCCGTGGGGCAGGGATACCAGCAGTACTTC	CASSSVGQGYQQYF
TRBD1	TRBV15	few	TRBJ2-1	TGTGCCACCAGTCGAGTTGGGACAGCTTCGAATGAGCAGTTCTTC	CATSRVGTASNEQFF
TRBD1	TRBV5-1	few	TRBJ2-5	TGCGCCAGCAGCCAGTCGGGACAGGGTGGGCAAGAGACCCAGTACTTC	CASSQSGQGGQETQYF
-	TRBV29-1	-	TRBJ1-4	TGCAGCGTTGGGGCAGGAGGGGAAAAACTGTTTTTT	CSVGAGGEKLFF
-	TRBV2	many	TRBJ2-5	TGTGCCAGCAGTTCAGGGGAACAAGAGACCCAGTACTTC	CASSSGEQETQYF
-	TRBV11-3	many	TRBJ2-1	TGTGCCAGCAGCGCCCAGGGCTCCTACAATGAGCAGTTCTTC	CASSAQGSYNEQFF
-	TRBV7-2	many	TRBJ2-5	TGTGCCAGCAGCTACCGGCCTCGCAAAGAGACCCAGTACTTC	CASSYRPRKETQYF
TRBD1	TRBV7-6	-	TRBJ2-2	TGTGCCAGCAGCGATTCTCCGGGACAGGGTGATATCGGGGAGCTGTTTTTT	CASSDSPGQGDIGELFF
TRBD2	TRBV28	many	TRBJ2-5	TGTGCCAGCAGTTTCGTACTAGCGGGCCTTCAAGAGACCCAGTACTTC	CASSFVLAGLQETQYF
TRBD1	TRBV5-1	-	TRBJ2-3	TGCGCCAGCAGCTCCCAGGGACAGAGCACAGATACGCAGTATTTT	CASSSQGQSTDTQYF
-	TRBV6-2/TRBV6-3	many	TRBJ1-5	TGTGCCAGCAGTTGGACTTATAATCAGCCCCAGCATTTT	CASSWTYNQPQHF